This passage covers 2 T cell receptor beta chains from one sample sequenced in a study of shared clonotypes between healthy human individuals. Profiled with immunoSEQ multiplex PCR; TCRdb holds only in-frame clones, not every one. The sample has about 1 million clones; roughly 80% are singletons. Sequenced: memory CD4+ T cells sorted from blood. Indicated subset: CD45RA-negative fraction. The receptor set was obtained from a young man in good health.

The CDR3 loop is CASGDYEQYF. The CDR3 DNA sequence: TGTGCCTCCGGGGACTACGAGCAGTACTTC. The genes are TRBV7-2 and TRBJ2-7; D perhaps matches TRBD2 (5 bases). The CDR3 has 10 residues. Per the germline V gene, CDR1 is SGHTA and CDR2 is FQGNSA. Trimming took 11 bases from V and 3 from J, leaving 8 bases between them.

V gene TRBV6-5 combines with J gene TRBJ2-3; D perhaps matches TRBD1 (5 bases). Trimming removed 2 bases from V and 10 bases from J, with 13 bases in between. The CDR3 extends over 13 amino acids. The germline V gene encodes CDR1 MNHEY and CDR2 SVGAGI. The DNA for the CDR3 is TGTGCCAGCAGTTACCCTGGGGCGTCAGCGCAGTATTTT. Residues: CASSYPGASAQYF.